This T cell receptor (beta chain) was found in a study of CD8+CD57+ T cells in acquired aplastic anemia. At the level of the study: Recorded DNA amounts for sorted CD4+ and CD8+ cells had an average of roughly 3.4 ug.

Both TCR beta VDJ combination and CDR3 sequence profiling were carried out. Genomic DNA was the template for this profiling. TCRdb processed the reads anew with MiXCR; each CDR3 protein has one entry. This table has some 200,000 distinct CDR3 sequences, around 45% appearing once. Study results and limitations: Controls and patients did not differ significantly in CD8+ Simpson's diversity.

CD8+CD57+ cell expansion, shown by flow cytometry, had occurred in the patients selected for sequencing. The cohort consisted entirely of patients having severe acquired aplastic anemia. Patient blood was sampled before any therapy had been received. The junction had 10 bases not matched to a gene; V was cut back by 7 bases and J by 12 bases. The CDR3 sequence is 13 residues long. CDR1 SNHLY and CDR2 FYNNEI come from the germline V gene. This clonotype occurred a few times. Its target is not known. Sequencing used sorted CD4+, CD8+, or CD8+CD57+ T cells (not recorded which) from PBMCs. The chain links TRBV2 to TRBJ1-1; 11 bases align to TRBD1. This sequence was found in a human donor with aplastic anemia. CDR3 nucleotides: TGTGCCAGCAAAATCGGGACAGGGGGTCGGACTTTCTTT. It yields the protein CASKIGTGGRTFF.